What follows are 26 T cell receptor beta chains derived from one specimen sequenced in a study of memory CD4+ T cells and cytomegalovirus serostatus. The sort gate was single viable CD3+CD4+CD8-CD45RO+ cells for memory CD4+ T cells. Sequencing used immunoSEQ multiplex PCR; TCRdb keeps in-frame clones, though not all of them. Of 80,000 or so clones listed, approximately 78% are singletons. Material: memory CD4+ T cells from blood. Every receptor here comes from an adult in good health and CMV-seropositive.

This chain uses TRBV14 with TRBJ1-5, with D possibly matching TRBD1 (5 bases). Trimming took off 4 bases at V and 4 bases at J, with 8 bases between the two ends. The germline V gene encodes CDR1 SGHDN and CDR2 FVKESK. This CDR3 spans 13 amino acids. CDR3 sequence reads: CASSRDGNQPQHF. The CDR3 DNA is TGTGCCAGCAGCCGGGACGGGAATCAGCCCCAGCATTTT.

The CDR3 nucleotides are TGTGCCAGCACCCCCGCATTGAACACCGGGGAGCTGTTTTTT. It codes for CASTPALNTGELFF. This chain uses TRBV28 with TRBJ2-2, with D uncertain. CDR1 MDHEN and CDR2 SYDVKM come from the germline V gene. This CDR3 region has 14 residues. Deletions cut 7 bases from V and 1 base from J, with 10 bases between.

V gene TRBV7-9 combines with J gene TRBJ2-5; D is unresolved. V was trimmed by 6 bases and J by 2 bases, leaving 10 bases between them. Germline CDR1 SEHNR, CDR2 FQNEAQ (reference sequence). The CDR3 consists of 13 residues. Here the CDR3 reads CASRKPAQETQYF. CDR3 in DNA: TGTGCCAGCAGGAAACCGGCTCAAGAGACCCAGTACTTC.

The chain uses TRBV5-1 and TRBJ2-1; D remains unclear. The ends were cut back, 2 bases at V and 1 base at J, with 10 bases in the middle. This CDR3 comprises 15 residues. The V gene's germline CDR1 is SGHRS and CDR2 YFSETQ. In DNA, the CDR3 is TGCGCCAGCAGCTTTATTGGCGGATCCTACAATGAGCAGTTCTTC. Translated: CASSFIGGSYNEQFF.

This clone was seen just once. The chain employs TRBV5-4 and TRBJ1-2, with D possibly matching TRBD1 (5 bases). CDR3 length: 13 residues. V was trimmed by 4 bases and J by 8 bases, leaving 15 bases between them. CDR1 SGHNT and CDR2 YYREEE come from the germline V gene (reference sequence). CDR3 nucleotides: TGTGCCAGCAGCAGGGGCGGGGAATGGGGCTACACCTTC. The encoded protein is CASSRGGEWGYTF.

The chain is built from TRBV28 and TRBJ2-7, with 8 bases matching TRBD2. V lost 3 bases, J lost 0 bases, and 4 bases stayed unmatched. The CDR3 has 15 amino acids. Germline CDR1 and CDR2: MDHEN and SYDVKM. The CDR3 loop is CASSFAGGPSYEQYF. The CDR3 DNA follows: TGTGCCAGCAGTTTTGCGGGGGGACCCTCCTACGAGCAGTACTTC.

V is TRBV27 and J is TRBJ2-2; TRBD1 or TRBD2 may be the D gene (5 bases each). Trimming took 4 bases from V and 3 from J, leaving 18 bases between them. The CDR3 totals 17 residues. The germline V gene encodes CDR1 MNHEY and CDR2 SMNVEV (reference sequence). The CDR3 region is CASSSKPGRPYTGELFF. CDR3 bases: TGTGCCAGCAGTTCCAAGCCGGGACGACCCTACACCGGGGAGCTGTTTTTT.

The chain joins TRBV11-2 to TRBJ2-1; TRBD1 might be the D (5 bases). Trimming cost V 5 bases and J 10 bases, with 9 bases left between them. This CDR3 has 11 amino acids. Germline V gives CDR1 SGHAT, CDR2 FQNNGV. CDR3 DNA: TGTGCCAGCAGCATGCAGGGCGAGCAGTTCTTC. Its translation is CASSMQGEQFF. The whole variable domain, filled in from reference TRBV11-2 and TRBJ2-1, reads EAGVAQSPRYKIIEKRQSVAFWCNPISGHATLYWYQQILGQGPKLLIQFQNNGVVDDSQLPKDRFSAERLKGVDSTLKIQPAKLEDSAVYLCASSMQGEQFFGPGTRLTVL.

The J gene is TRBJ1-5, the V gene TRBV29-1, with D possibly TRBD1 on 5 matching bases. V lost 2 bases, J lost 6 bases, and 11 bases lay in between. The germline CDR1 and CDR2 sequences are SQVTM and ANQGSEA. The CDR3 is 13 residues long. The CDR3 DNA reads as TGCAGCGTTGAATGGGACGTCGGTCAGCCCCAGCATTTT. It specifies CSVEWDVGQPQHF.

This clone has a handful of counts. The chain links TRBV19 to TRBJ1-1; D perhaps matches TRBD1 (6 bases). Germline values: CDR1 LNHDA, CDR2 SQIVND (reference sequence). The CDR3 length is 13 residues. Between the trimmed V and J ends, which lost 6 bases and 8 bases, there was a span of 16 bases. The CDR3 spells CASSGWDIPEAFF. The CDR3 bases are TGTGCCAGTAGCGGATGGGACATTCCAGAAGCTTTCTTT. The full variable domain, its missing parts supplied by reference TRBV19 and TRBJ1-1, is DGGITQSPKYLFRKEGQNVTLSCEQNLNHDAMYWYRQDPGQGLRLIYYSQIVNDFQKGDIAEGYSVSREKKESFPLTVTSAQKNPTAFYLCASSGWDIPEAFFGQGTRLTVV.

This chain joins TRBV7-9 and TRBJ2-3; D is uncertain. Per the germline V gene, CDR1 is SEHNR and CDR2 is FQNEAQ (reference sequence). V dropped 4 bases and J dropped 6 bases, with 14 bases sitting between them. CDR3 size: 14 residues. The CDR3 DNA sequence: TGTGCCAGCAGCTCCCCCCCCCGCGCGGATACGCAGTATTTT. Translating gives CASSSPPRADTQYF.

This chain connects TRBV11-3 to TRBJ2-3, with D possibly TRBD2 on 5 matching bases. This CDR3 has 14 residues. The V and J ends lost 6 bases and 0 bases respectively, with 10 bases between them. In germline, CDR1 is SGHNT, CDR2 YENEEA. CDR3 bases: TGTGCCAGCAGGAGGGAACCTAGCACAGATACGCAGTATTTT. It encodes CASRREPSTDTQYF.

The gene calls are TRBV7-2 and TRBJ2-6, with D possibly matching TRBD1 (5 bases). V lost 8 bases, J lost 1 base, and 12 bases lay in between. The CDR3 length is 15 residues. Germline lookup yields CDR1 SGHTA and CDR2 FQGNSA. CDR3 sequence (DNA): TGTGCCAGCGGAGACAGACGGTCTGGGGCCAACGTCCTGACTTTC. Translated: CASGDRRSGANVLTF.

The chain couples TRBV7-8 to TRBJ2-1, with D possibly TRBD2 on 6 matching bases. CDR1 and CDR2 (germline): SGHVS, FQNEAQ. This CDR3 spans 15 amino acids. V dropped 0 bases and J dropped 3 bases, with 9 bases sitting between them. For the CDR3, the DNA is TGTGCCAGCAGCTTAGCTAGCGGTTTCTACAATGAGCAGTTCTTC. The encoded protein is CASSLASGFYNEQFF. Together with reference TRBV7-8 and TRBJ2-1, the CDR3 gives the full variable domain: GAGVSQSPRYKVAKRGQDVALRCDPISGHVSLFWYQQALGQGPEFLTYFQNEAQLDKSGLPSDRFFAERPEGSVSTLKIQRTQQEDSAVYLCASSLASGFYNEQFFGPGTRLTVL.

This clone appeared a single time. The DNA of the CDR3 is TGCGCCAGCAGCTTGTCAGGGGACGGGGAAAAACTGTTTTTT. Protein product: CASSLSGDGEKLFF. The genes are TRBV5-1 and TRBJ1-4; D is possibly TRBD1 (6 bases). The length of the CDR3 is 14 residues. Per the germline V gene, CDR1 is SGHRS and CDR2 is YFSETQ. The germline V and J ends were trimmed by 1 base and 8 bases, with 12 bases remaining between them.

The chain has TRBV27 and TRBJ2-7, with 7 bases aligning to TRBD2. Germline V gene data show CDR1 as MNHEY and CDR2 as SMNVEV (reference sequence). The CDR3 sequence is 15 residues long. J gave up 5 bases and V 6 bases, and 13 bases lay outside the gene matches. The CDR3 coding sequence is TGTGCCAGCAGATTTACGGCGGGAGTATCGGACGAGCAGTACGTC. Translation: CASRFTAGVSDEQYV.

The chain has TRBV11-3 and TRBJ2-5, with 11 bases that match TRBD2. Germline CDR1 SGHNT, CDR2 YENEEA. V was pared by 6 bases and J by 4 bases, with 4 bases of the junction left unmatched. CDR3 length equals 14 residues. The CDR3 bases are TGTGCCAGCAGTGGGACTAGCGGAGTAGAGACCCAGTACTTC. It translates to CASSGTSGVETQYF.

The V call is TRBV30, the J call TRBJ1-6; D might be TRBD1 (5 bases). This CDR3 has 16 residues. V was shortened by 8 bases and J by 7 bases, with 24 bases between the two germline ends. Per germline, CDR1 GTSNPN and CDR2 SVGIG (reference sequence). The CDR3 spells CARTAQGRTMNSPLHF. The CDR3 bases are TGTGCCCGAACGGCGCAGGGAAGAACGATGAATTCACCCCTCCACTTT.

Here the CDR3 reads CASSLEASEDYTF. The CDR3 coding sequence is TGCGCCAGCAGCTTGGAGGCGTCCGAGGACTACACCTTC. This rearrangement joins TRBV5-1 to TRBJ1-2, with D unclear. Between the trimmed V and J ends, which lost 0 bases and 10 bases, there was a span of 13 bases. The CDR3 spans 13 residues. Per germline, CDR1 SGHRS and CDR2 YFSETQ.

The chain joins TRBV5-1 to TRBJ2-3; tentative D call: TRBD1 (6 bases). V lost 0 bases and J lost 1, with 9 bases in between. Looked up from germline, CDR1 is SGHRS and CDR2 is YFSETQ. The CDR3 contains 15 residues. CDR3 sequence: CASSLDPGGTDTQYF. In nucleotides, the CDR3 is TGCGCCAGCAGCTTGGACCCAGGGGGCACAGATACGCAGTATTTT.

The genes are TRBV6-1 and TRBJ1-2; the D is unclear. The germline V and J ends were trimmed by 0 bases and 3 bases, with 14 bases remaining between them. Germline lookup yields CDR1 MNHNS and CDR2 SASEGT. The CDR3 runs 16 residues. CDR3 DNA sequence: TGTGCCAGCAGTGAAGCGCTTTTTGGCAGCCACTATGGCTACACCTTC. This gives the protein CASSEALFGSHYGYTF.

The gene calls are TRBV9 and TRBJ2-6, with D unresolved. V was trimmed by 4 bases and J by 0 bases, leaving 11 bases between them. Germline-derived CDR1 and CDR2 are SGDLS and YYNGEE. CDR3 length: 16 residues. The CDR3 loop reads CASSSIDYSGANVLTF. The CDR3 region has the DNA TGTGCCAGCAGCTCCATCGATTACTCTGGGGCCAACGTCCTGACTTTC.

The rearrangement joins TRBV7-6 to TRBJ1-1; D not certain. Germline V gene sequence: CDR1 SGHVS, CDR2 FNYEAQ. This CDR3 is built from 13 residues. V lost 5 bases to trimming and J lost 3 bases, with 10 bases between them. This CDR3 is CASSRNMDTEAFF. The CDR3 DNA is TGTGCCAGCAGCAGAAACATGGACACTGAAGCTTTCTTT.

This chain links TRBV30 with TRBJ2-1; D is perhaps TRBD2 (6 bases). This CDR3 has 15 residues. Germline CDR1 is GTSNPN and CDR2 is SVGIG (reference sequence). The V and J ends lost 6 bases and 4 bases respectively, with 19 bases between them. The chain's CDR3 is CACLARLARYNEQFF. For the CDR3, the DNA is TGTGCCTGCCTGGCTAGGCTAGCGCGTTACAATGAGCAGTTCTTC.

This clone was counted a few times. The chain uses TRBV6-5 and TRBJ1-6; 8 positions agree with TRBD1. CDR1 is MNHEY, CDR2 SVGAGI, per germline. The junction had 8 bases not matched to a gene; V was cut back by 7 bases and J by 6 bases. The CDR3 contains 15 residues. CDR3 bases: TGTGCCAGCACCTCCACCGGACAGGGTAATTCACCCCTCCACTTT. Protein: CASTSTGQGNSPLHF.

J is TRBJ2-3 and V is TRBV6-5, with TRBD1 as a possible D gene (7 bases). Trimming pared 6 bases from V and 8 bases from J, leaving 12 bases between. Germline CDR1 and CDR2: MNHEY and SVGAGI. This CDR3 spans 12 amino acids. The CDR3, as DNA: TGTGCCAGCAGAAGTCAGGGGGGTACGCAGTATTTT. This gives the protein CASRSQGGTQYF.